A selection of T cell receptor beta chains follows, all from one sample in a study of blood T cells in healthy people across ages. A single record per CDR3 protein comes from TCRdb applying MiXCR to the 5' RACE reads. The table has about 1,500,000 distinct CDR3 sequences, approximately 30% seen once. Input material: blood. The receptors were gathered from a woman in her 30s in good health. The CDR3 runs from the conserved cysteine through the conserved F or W. D genes are given only for firm matches. Size tells how often a clone was seen (once, few, many) or the class of an expanded clone, and some rows leave it out.

length: 14; V: TRBV2; size: many; J: TRBJ2-7; D: TRBD1; DNA: TGTGCCAGCACCGAAGAGGGGGCCAGCTACGATCAGTACTTC; CDR3: CASTEEGASYDQYF
length: 15; V: TRBV5-1; size: NA; J: TRBJ1-1; D: TRBD1; DNA: TGCGCCAGCAGGAGGGGGGACAGGCATAACACTGAAGCTTTCTTT; CDR3: CASRRGDRHNTEAFF
length: 15; V: TRBV7-7; size: NA; J: TRBJ2-2; D: NA; DNA: TGTGCCAGCAGTTCTCTCGGGAGTAGAACCGGGGAGCTGTTTTTT; CDR3: CASSSLGSRTGELFF
length: 13; V: TRBV20-1; size: NA; J: TRBJ1-6; D: NA; DNA: TGCAGTGCTAGAGGGGACGGCAATTCACCCCTCCACTTT; CDR3: CSARGDGNSPLHF
length: 15; V: TRBV7-3; size: NA; J: TRBJ2-1; D: TRBD2; DNA: TGTGCCAGCAGCCGAGCGGGGTTGGGGTACAATGAGCAGTTCTTC; CDR3: CASSRAGLGYNEQFF
length: 14; V: TRBV10-3; size: NA; J: TRBJ2-3; D: NA; DNA: TGTGCCACCAGCCGGGGTGAAGCCGCAGATACGCAGTATTTT; CDR3: CATSRGEAADTQYF
length: 17; V: TRBV7-8; size: few; J: TRBJ2-5; D: TRBD2; DNA: TGTGCCAGCACCCCCTCTAGCGGAAGGGATGTGCGGGAGACCCAGTACTTC; CDR3: CASTPSSGRDVRETQYF
length: 19; V: TRBV12-5; size: NA; J: TRBJ1-5; D: NA; DNA: TGTGCTAGTGGTTTCACAAAGGGGGGGCTCCTTTATAGCAATCAGCCCCAGCATTTT; CDR3: CASGFTKGGLLYSNQPQHF
length: 14; V: TRBV6-6; size: few; J: TRBJ2-7; D: TRBD2; DNA: TGTGCCAGCAGTTACGAGCGGGAGTCCTACGAGCAGTACTTC; CDR3: CASSYERESYEQYF
length: 13; V: TRBV10-3; size: NA; J: TRBJ2-2; D: NA; DNA: TGTGCCATTGGGACGCATTACACCGGGGAGCCGTTTTTT; CDR3: CAIGTHYTGEPFF
length: 14; V: TRBV20-1; size: NA; J: TRBJ2-3; D: NA; DNA: TGCGGTGCTAAGCTCTATGGTAGCACAGATACGCAGTATTTT; CDR3: CGAKLYGSTDTQYF
length: 19; V: TRBV2; size: NA; J: TRBJ2-1; D: TRBD2; DNA: TGTGCCAGCAGTGAAAGGGGCCTAGCGGGGGGTACGAGGTACAATGAGCAGTTCTTC; CDR3: CASSERGLAGGTRYNEQFF
length: 15; V: TRBV7-2; size: few; J: TRBJ1-2; D: NA; DNA: TGTGCCAGCAGCTTCCAGATCTCCCCTAACTATGGCTACACCTTC; CDR3: CASSFQISPNYGYTF
length: 14; V: TRBV2; size: NA; J: TRBJ2-7; D: NA; DNA: TGTGCCAGTTCTACGGAGGACAACTCCTACGAGCAGTACTTC; CDR3: CASSTEDNSYEQYF
length: 15; V: TRBV10-2; size: NA; J: TRBJ2-1; D: TRBD2; DNA: TGCGCCACCCAAGGGGGTAGCGGGAGAATCAATGAGCAGTTCTTC; CDR3: CATQGGSGRINEQFF
length: 12; V: TRBV5-5; size: NA; J: TRBJ2-2; D: NA; DNA: TGTGCCAGCAGCTGGACGGGTCCGGAGCTGTTTTTT; CDR3: CASSWTGPELFF